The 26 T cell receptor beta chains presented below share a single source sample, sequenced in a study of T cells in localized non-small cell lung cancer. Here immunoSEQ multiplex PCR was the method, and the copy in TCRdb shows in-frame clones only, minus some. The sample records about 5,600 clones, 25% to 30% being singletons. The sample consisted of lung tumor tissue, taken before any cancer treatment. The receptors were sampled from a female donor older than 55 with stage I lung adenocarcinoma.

The CDR3 loop is CASKLGQGWDIQYF. The CDR3 nucleotides read TGTGCCAGCAAGCTCGGACAGGGTTGGGACATTCAGTACTTC. The V call is TRBV6-8, the J call TRBJ2-4; 8 bases fit TRBD1. CDR3 length equals 14 residues. Germline CDR1 and CDR2: MNHGY and SAAAGT. With V trimmed by 7 bases and J by 8 bases, 10 bases remained unmatched.

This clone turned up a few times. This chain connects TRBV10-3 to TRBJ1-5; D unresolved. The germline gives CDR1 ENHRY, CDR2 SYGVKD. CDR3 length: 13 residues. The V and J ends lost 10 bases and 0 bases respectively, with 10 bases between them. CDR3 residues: CASARVSNQPQHF. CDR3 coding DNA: TGTGCCAGCGCGAGGGTTAGCAATCAGCCCCAGCATTTT.

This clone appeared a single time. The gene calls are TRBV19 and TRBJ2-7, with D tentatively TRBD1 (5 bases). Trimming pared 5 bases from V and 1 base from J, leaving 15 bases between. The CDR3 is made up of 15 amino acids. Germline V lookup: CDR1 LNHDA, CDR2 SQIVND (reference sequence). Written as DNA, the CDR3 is TGTGCCAGTAGTTTCAACGGCGACAGATCCTACGAGCAGTACTTC. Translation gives CASSFNGDRSYEQYF.

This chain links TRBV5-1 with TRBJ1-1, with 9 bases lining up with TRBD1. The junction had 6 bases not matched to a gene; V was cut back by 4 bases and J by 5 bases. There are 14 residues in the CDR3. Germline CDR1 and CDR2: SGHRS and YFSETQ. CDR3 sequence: CASSPGQGPTEAFF. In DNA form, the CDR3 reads TGCGCCAGCAGCCCGGGACAGGGACCAACTGAAGCTTTCTTT.

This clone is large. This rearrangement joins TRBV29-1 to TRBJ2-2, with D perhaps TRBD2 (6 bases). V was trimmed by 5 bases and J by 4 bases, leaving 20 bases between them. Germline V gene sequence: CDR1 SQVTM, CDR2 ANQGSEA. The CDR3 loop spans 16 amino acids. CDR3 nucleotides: TGCAGCGTTCTCCGGACCGGGAGCCGATCCACCGGGGAGCTGTTTTTT. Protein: CSVLRTGSRSTGELFF.

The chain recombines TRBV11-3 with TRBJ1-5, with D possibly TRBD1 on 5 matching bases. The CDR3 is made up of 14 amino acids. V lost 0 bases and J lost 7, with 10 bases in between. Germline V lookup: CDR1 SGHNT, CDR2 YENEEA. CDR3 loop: CASSLDRDQQPQHF. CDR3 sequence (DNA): TGTGCCAGCAGCTTAGACAGGGACCAGCAGCCCCAGCATTTT.

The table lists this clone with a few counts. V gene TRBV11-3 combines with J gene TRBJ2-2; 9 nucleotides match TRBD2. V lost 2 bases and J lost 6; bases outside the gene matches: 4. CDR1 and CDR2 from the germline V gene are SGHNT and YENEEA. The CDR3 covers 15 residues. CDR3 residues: CASSLQGGGAGELFF. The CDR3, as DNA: TGTGCCAGCAGCTTACAAGGCGGGGGGGCCGGGGAGCTGTTTTTT.

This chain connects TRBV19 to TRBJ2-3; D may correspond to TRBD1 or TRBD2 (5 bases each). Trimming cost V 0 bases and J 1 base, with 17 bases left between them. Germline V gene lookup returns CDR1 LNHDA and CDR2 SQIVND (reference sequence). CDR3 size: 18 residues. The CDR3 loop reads CASSIDRGRSVGTDTQYF. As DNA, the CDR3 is TGTGCCAGTAGTATAGATCGGGGCAGGTCGGTGGGCACAGATACGCAGTATTTT.

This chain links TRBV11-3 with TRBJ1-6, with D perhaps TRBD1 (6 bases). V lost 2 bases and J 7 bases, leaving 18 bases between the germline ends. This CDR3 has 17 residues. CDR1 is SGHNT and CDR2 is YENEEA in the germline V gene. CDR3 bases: TGTGCCAGCAGCTTAAGTGGGACGGGACAACCAAATTCACCCCTCCACTTT. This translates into CASSLSGTGQPNSPLHF. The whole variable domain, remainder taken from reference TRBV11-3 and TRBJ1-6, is EAGVVQSPRYKIIEKKQPVAFWCNPISGHNTLYWYLQNLGQGPELLIRYENEEAVDDSQLPKDRFSAERLKGVDSTLKIQPAELGDSAVYLCASSLSGTGQPNSPLHFGNGTRLTVT.

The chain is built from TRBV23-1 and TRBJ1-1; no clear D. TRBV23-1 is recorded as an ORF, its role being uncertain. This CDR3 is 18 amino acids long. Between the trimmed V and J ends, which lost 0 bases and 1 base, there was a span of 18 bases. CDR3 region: CASSQSRTDRPENTEAFF. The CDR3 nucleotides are TGCGCCAGCAGTCAATCGAGAACGGACCGGCCAGAGAACACTGAAGCTTTCTTT.

The CDR3 nucleotides are TGCGCCAGCAGCCAACCGAGCGACTATGGCTACACCTTC. Its translation is CASSQPSDYGYTF. The chain combines TRBV4-1 with TRBJ1-2; the D is unclear. Trimming stripped 2 bases from V and 3 bases from J, with 7 bases between. The V gene's germline CDR1 is MGHRA and CDR2 YSYEKL. The CDR3 loop spans 13 amino acids.

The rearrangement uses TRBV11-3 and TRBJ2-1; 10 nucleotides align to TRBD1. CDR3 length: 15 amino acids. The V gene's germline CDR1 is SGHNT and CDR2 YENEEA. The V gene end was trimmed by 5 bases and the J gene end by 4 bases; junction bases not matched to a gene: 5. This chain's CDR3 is CASSVRGQGYNEQFF. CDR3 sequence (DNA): TGTGCCAGCAGCGTCAGGGGACAGGGGTACAATGAGCAGTTCTTC.

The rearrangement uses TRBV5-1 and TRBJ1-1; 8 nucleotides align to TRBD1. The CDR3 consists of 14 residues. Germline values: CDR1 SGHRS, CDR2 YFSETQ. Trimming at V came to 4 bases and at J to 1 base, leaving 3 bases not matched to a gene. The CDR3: CASSLTGENTEAFF. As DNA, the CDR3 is TGCGCCAGCAGCCTGACAGGGGAGAACACTGAAGCTTTCTTT. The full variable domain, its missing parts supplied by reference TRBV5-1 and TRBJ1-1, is KAGVTQTPRYLIKTRGQQVTLSCSPISGHRSVSWYQQTPGQGLQFLFEYFSETQRNKGNFPGRFSGRQFSNSRSEMNVSTLELGDSALYLCASSLTGENTEAFFGQGTRLTVV.

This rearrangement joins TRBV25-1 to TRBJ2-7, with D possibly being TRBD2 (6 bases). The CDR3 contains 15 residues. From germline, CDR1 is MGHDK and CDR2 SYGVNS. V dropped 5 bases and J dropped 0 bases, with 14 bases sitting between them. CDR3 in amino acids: CASSSPGGPSYEQYF. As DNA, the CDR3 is TGTGCCAGCAGTTCGCCCGGGGGACCCTCCTACGAGCAGTACTTC.

For the CDR3, the DNA is TGTGCCAGCAGTGGATATGGAAACACCGGGGAGCTGTTTTTT. Its protein product is CASSGYGNTGELFF. The gene calls are TRBV9 and TRBJ2-2; the D is unclear. Trimming took 5 bases from V and 2 from J, leaving 10 bases between them. Germline V lookup: CDR1 SGDLS, CDR2 YYNGEE. The CDR3 is 14 residues long.

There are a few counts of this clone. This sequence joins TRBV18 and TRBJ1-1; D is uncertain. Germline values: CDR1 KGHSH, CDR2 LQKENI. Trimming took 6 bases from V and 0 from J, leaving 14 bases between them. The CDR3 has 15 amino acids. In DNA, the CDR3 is TGTGCCAGCTCCCTTAAGGGCAGCATGAACACTGAAGCTTTCTTT. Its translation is CASSLKGSMNTEAFF.

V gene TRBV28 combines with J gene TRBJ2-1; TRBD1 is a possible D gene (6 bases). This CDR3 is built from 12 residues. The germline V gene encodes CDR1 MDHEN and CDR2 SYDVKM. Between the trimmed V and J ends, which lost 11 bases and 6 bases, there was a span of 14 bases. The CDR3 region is CAEGVSCNEQFF. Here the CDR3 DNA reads TGTGCCGAGGGGGTTTCATGCAATGAGCAGTTCTTC. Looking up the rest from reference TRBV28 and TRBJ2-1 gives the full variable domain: DVKVTQSSRYLVKRTGEKVFLECVQDMDHENMFWYRQDPGLGLRLIYFSYDVKMKEKGDIPEGYSVSREKKERFSLILESASTNQTSMYLCAEGVSCNEQFFGPGTRLTVL.

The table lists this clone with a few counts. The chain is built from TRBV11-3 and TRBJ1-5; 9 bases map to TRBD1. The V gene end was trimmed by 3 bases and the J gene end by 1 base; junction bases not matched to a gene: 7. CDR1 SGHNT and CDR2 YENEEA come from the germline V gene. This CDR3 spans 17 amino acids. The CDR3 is CASSLPTGGGSNQPQHF. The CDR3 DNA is TGTGCCAGCAGCTTGCCTACAGGGGGCGGGAGCAATCAGCCCCAGCATTTT. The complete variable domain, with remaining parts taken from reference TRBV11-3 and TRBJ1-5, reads EAGVVQSPRYKIIEKKQPVAFWCNPISGHNTLYWYLQNLGQGPELLIRYENEEAVDDSQLPKDRFSAERLKGVDSTLKIQPAELGDSAVYLCASSLPTGGGSNQPQHFGDGTRLSIL.

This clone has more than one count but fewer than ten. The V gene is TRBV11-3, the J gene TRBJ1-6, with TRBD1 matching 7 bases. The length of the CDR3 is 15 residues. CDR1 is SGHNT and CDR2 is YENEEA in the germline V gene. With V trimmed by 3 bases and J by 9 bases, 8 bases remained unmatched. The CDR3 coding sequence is TGTGCCAGCAGCTTGGAGGGGGCTATAGGTTCACCCCTCCACTTT. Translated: CASSLEGAIGSPLHF.

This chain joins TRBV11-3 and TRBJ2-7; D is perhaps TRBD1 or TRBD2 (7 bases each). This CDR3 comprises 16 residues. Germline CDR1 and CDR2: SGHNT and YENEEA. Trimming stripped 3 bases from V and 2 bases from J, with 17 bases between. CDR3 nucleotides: TGTGCCAGCAGCTTGGCTTTGGGAGGGGGCACCTACGAGCAGTACTTC. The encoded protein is CASSLALGGGTYEQYF.

For the CDR3, the DNA is TGTGCCAGCAGTCTCGGACAGGGGCCACCCTACGAGCAGTACTTC. Protein: CASSLGQGPPYEQYF. V usage is TRBV6-8 and J usage is TRBJ2-7; TRBD1 matches at 9 bases. This CDR3 has 15 amino acids. Unmatched junction bases numbered 7, after V lost 5 bases and J lost 2 bases. The germline V gene has CDR1 MNHGY and CDR2 SAAAGT.

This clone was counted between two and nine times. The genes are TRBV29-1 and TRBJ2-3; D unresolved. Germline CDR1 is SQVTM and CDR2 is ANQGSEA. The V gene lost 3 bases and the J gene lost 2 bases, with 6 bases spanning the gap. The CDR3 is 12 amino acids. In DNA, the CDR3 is TGCAGCGTTGACTACTTCACAGATACGCAGTATTTT. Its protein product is CSVDYFTDTQYF.

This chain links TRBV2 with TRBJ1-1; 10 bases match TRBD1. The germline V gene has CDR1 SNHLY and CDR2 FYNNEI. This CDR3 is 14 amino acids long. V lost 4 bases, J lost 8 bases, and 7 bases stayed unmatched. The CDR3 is CASSVGQGGAEAFF. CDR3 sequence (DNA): TGTGCCAGCAGTGTTGGACAGGGGGGGGCGGAAGCTTTCTTT.

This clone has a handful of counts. As DNA, the CDR3 is TGTGCCAGCAGCTTAACCCCCCCCTCTGGGGCCAACGTCCTGACTTTC. It specifies CASSLTPPSGANVLTF. The chain joins TRBV11-3 to TRBJ2-6; D not certain. This CDR3 spans 16 amino acids. Germline CDR1 reads SGHNT; CDR2 reads YENEEA. The V gene lost 2 bases and the J gene lost 0 bases, with 8 bases spanning the gap.

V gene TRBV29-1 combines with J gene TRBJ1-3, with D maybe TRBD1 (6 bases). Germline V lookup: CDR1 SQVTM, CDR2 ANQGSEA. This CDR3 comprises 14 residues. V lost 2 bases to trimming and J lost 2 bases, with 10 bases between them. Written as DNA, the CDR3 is TGCAGCGTTGAACAGGGGCGGACTGGAAACACCATATATTTT. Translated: CSVEQGRTGNTIYF.

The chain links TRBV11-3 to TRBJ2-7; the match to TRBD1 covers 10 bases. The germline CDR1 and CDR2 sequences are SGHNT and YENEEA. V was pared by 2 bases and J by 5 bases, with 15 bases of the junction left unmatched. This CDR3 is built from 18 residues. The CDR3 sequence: CASSLRPPGDRGENEQYF. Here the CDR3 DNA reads TGTGCCAGCAGCTTACGCCCCCCGGGGGACAGGGGAGAAAACGAGCAGTACTTC.